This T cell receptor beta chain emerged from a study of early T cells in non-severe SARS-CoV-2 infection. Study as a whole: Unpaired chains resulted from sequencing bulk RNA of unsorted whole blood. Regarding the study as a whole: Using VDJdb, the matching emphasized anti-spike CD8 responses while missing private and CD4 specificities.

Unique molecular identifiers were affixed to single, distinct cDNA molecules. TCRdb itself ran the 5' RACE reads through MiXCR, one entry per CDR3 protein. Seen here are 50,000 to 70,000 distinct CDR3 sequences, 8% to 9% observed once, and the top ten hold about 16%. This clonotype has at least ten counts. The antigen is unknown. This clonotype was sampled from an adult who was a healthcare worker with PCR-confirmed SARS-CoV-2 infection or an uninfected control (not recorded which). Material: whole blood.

The CDR3 here is CASSKGQEGTDTQYF. CDR3 nucleotide sequence: TGCGCCAGCAGCAAGGGCCAGGAGGGCACAGATACGCAGTATTTT. The V gene is TRBV5-1, the J gene TRBJ2-3; the D gene is possibly TRBD2 (5 bases). Germline CDR1 reads SGHRS; CDR2 reads YFSETQ. Trimming stripped 4 bases from V and 1 base from J, with 13 bases between. The CDR3 totals 15 residues. The entire variable domain, with the rest obtained from reference TRBV5-1 and TRBJ2-3, is as follows: KAGVTQTPRYLIKTRGQQVTLSCSPISGHRSVSWYQQTPGQGLQFLFEYFSETQRNKGNFPGRFSGRQFSNSRSEMNVSTLELGDSALYLCASSKGQEGTDTQYFGPGTRLTVL.